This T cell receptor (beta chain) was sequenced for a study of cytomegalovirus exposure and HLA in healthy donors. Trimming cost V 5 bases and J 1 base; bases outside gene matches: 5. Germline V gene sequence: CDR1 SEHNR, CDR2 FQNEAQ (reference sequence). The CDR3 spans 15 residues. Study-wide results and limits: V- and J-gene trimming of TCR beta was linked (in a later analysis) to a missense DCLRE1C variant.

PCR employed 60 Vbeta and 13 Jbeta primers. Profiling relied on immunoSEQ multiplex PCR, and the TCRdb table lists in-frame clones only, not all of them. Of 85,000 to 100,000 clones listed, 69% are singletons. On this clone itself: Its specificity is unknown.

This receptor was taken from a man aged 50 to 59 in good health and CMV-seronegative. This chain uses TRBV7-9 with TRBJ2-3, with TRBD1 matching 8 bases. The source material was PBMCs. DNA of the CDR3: TGTGCCAGCAGCCAGGACAGGGCCGGCACAGATACGCAGTATTTT. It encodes CASSQDRAGTDTQYF.